This T cell receptor beta chain was sequenced for a study of cytomegalovirus exposure and HLA in healthy donors. Study background: In an earlier analysis, around 100 million unique TCR beta sequences were found from some 200 million T cells.

Comments on this clone: Its specificity is not known.

As for the donors, each was a healthy bone marrow donor. The study's findings and limits: In a later analysis, TCR beta V- and J-gene trimming showed a link to a missense DCLRE1C variant. The classifier reportedly diagnosed cytomegalovirus status with high sensitivity and specificity.

The PCR used 60 Vbeta and 13 Jbeta primers. Libraries were prepared by immunoSEQ multiplex PCR; TCRdb keeps only in-frame clonotypes and omits some of them. The sample lists about 80,000 clones; about two thirds were seen once. J gave up 4 bases and V 4 bases, and 5 bases lay outside the gene matches. The V gene's germline CDR1 is LNHDA and CDR2 SQIVND (reference sequence). The CDR3 is made up of 15 amino acids. This TCR was recovered from a woman aged 45-60 years in good health and CMV-seropositive. The sample taken for sequencing was PBMCs. The V and J genes are TRBV19 and TRBJ1-5; TRBD1 agrees at 9 bases. Here the CDR3 reads CASSKDRGSNQPQHF. DNA of the CDR3: TGTGCCAGTAGTAAAGACAGGGGGTCGAATCAGCCCCAGCATTTT. Full variable domain (missing parts from reference TRBV19 and TRBJ1-5): DGGITQSPKYLFRKEGQNVTLSCEQNLNHDAMYWYRQDPGQGLRLIYYSQIVNDFQKGDIAEGYSVSREKKESFPLTVTSAQKNPTAFYLCASSKDRGSNQPQHFGDGTRLSIL.